This T cell receptor beta chain was documented in a study of siplizumab effects on memory and regulatory T cells. TCRdb's table, derived via immunoSEQ multiplex PCR, lists solely in-frame clones and lacks some. This table has tens of thousands of clones, approximately 95% appearing once. Sequencing input: CD8+ T cells sorted from blood. The sequence came from a human donor in good health.

The DNA for the CDR3 is TGCGCCAGCAGCTGGAAAGACAGCGTCGAAGCTTTCTTT. This sequence encodes CASSWKDSVEAFF. J is TRBJ1-1 and V is TRBV5-1; weak D call: TRBD1 (5 bases). CDR1 and CDR2 from the germline V gene are SGHRS and YFSETQ. Trimming took off 3 bases at V and 8 bases at J, with 14 bases between the two ends. This CDR3 is 13 amino acids long.